The entry that follows covers one TCR beta chain sequence. No antigen is known for it. These data belong to a study of CD8 T cells in ankylosing spondylitis. With 5 bases clipped from V and 3 bases from J, the junction kept 6 bases outside the gene matches. Germline V gene sequence: CDR1 MNHEY, CDR2 SMNVEV (reference sequence). The CDR3 sequence is 17 residues long. General observations from the study: What seemed typical of ankylosing spondylitis blood was a TCR beta motif built from roughly 8 highly homologous variants. Significant enrichment of disease-linked clones was reported in matched ankylosing spondylitis synovial fluid. Earlier literature documents some of the motif variants in reactive arthritis synovial fluid and blood. A CD8+ phenotype characterized the disease-linked clones, which were relatively rare in peripheral blood.

Making the TCR beta libraries involved quantitative 5'-RACE with molecular barcodes. TCRdb analysed the 5' RACE reads with MiXCR anew, one entry per CDR3 protein. The data show around 130,000 distinct CDR3 sequences, about 15% seen once. This rearrangement joins TRBV27 to TRBJ2-5; 16 positions agree with TRBD2. The TCR originated in a male donor with ankylosing spondylitis. Material for sequencing was blood, either unsorted or a sorted T cell fraction (not recorded which). DNA for the CDR3: TGTGCCAGCAGTCCAGGGACTAGCGGGAGGGCCGAAGAGACCCAGTACTTC. Its translation is CASSPGTSGRAEETQYF.